This T cell receptor (beta chain) was profiled in a study of blood T cell repertoires in COVID-19. Study context: Donors in the United States, Italy and Spain gave samples during acute or convalescent COVID-19. Sample material is recorded as cDNA or gDNA derived from T cells, B-cell-depleted T cells, or PBMCs.

As processed by the authors: Amplification from reference gene primers served as the basis for estimated nucleated cell counts. Data came from immunoSEQ multiplex PCR; TCRdb stores just in-frame clones and leaves some out. For V, J and clone size, that table is used; D and trimming come from the DNA. The sample yields 55,000 to 80,000 clones, approximately 86% seen once. The ends were cut back, 1 base at V and 6 bases at J, with 9 bases in the middle. Per germline, CDR1 SGHNT and CDR2 YENEEA. The CDR3 loop spans 13 amino acids. This sequence joins TRBV11-3 and TRBJ1-2, with D perhaps matching TRBD1 (5 bases). The TCR comes from a human donor in a cohort sampled during active COVID-19. The sequenced sample consisted of peripheral blood. This CDR3 is CASSLGRGDGYTF. CDR3 sequence (DNA): TGTGCCAGCAGCTTAGGGAGGGGAGATGGCTACACCTTC.